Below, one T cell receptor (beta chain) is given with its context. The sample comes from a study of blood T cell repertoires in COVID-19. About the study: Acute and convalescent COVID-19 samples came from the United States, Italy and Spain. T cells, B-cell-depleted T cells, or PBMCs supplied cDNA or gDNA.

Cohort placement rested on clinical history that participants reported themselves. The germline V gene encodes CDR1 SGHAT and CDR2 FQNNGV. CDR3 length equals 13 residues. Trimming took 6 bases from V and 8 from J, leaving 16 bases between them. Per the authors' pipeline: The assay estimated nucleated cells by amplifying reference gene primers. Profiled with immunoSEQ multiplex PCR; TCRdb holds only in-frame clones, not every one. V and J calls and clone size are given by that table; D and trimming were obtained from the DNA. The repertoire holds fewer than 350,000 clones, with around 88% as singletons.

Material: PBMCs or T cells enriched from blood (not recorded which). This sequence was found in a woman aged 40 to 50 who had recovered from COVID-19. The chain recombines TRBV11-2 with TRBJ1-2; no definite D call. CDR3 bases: TGTGCCAGCAGGACCGGACTCTCGGGAGGCTACACCTTC. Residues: CASRTGLSGGYTF.